A single sample is the source of the 14 T cell receptor beta chains below, sequenced in a study of shared clonotypes between healthy human individuals. The table came from immunoSEQ multiplex PCR; TCRdb's copy has only in-frame clones and leaves some out. The table lists approximately 640,000 clones, 72% of them singletons. Sequencing input: memory CD4+ T cells sorted from blood. Specified subset: CD45RA-negative fraction. The receptors originated from a woman aged 25-40 years in good health.

About this clone itself: Other DNA sequences in this sample translate to the same CDR3. The genes are TRBV5-1 and TRBJ2-1, with 7 bases matching TRBD2. Germline CDR1 reads SGHRS; CDR2 reads YFSETQ. Germline trimming cut 2 bases from V and 2 bases from J; bases unmatched to any gene: 4. The CDR3 has 15 residues. This CDR3 reads CASSLTSVAYNEQFF. The CDR3 DNA reads as TGCGCCAGCAGCTTAACTAGCGTAGCCTACAATGAGCAGTTCTTC.

To note about this clone: Other nucleotide sequences from this sample produce the same CDR3. CDR3 protein: CASSLGTSGSSYEQYF. In DNA, the CDR3 is TGTGCCAGCAGTTTGGGTACTAGCGGGAGTAGTTACGAGCAGTACTTC. The rearrangement links TRBV28 to TRBJ2-7, with 11 nucleotides matching TRBD2. The CDR3 has 16 amino acids. J gave up 4 bases and V 3 bases, and 8 bases lay outside the gene matches. CDR1 is MDHEN and CDR2 is SYDVKM in the germline V gene.

The count of this clone is one. The CDR3 coding sequence is TGTGCCAGCAGTTTTAGGCTAGAGCGGATCTCCTACAATGAGCAGTTCTTC. Translation gives CASSFRLERISYNEQFF. The rearrangement joins TRBV27 to TRBJ2-1, with D perhaps matching TRBD2 (5 bases). This CDR3 spans 17 amino acids. With 3 bases removed from V and 0 bases from J, the gap between germline ends came to 15 bases. The germline CDR1 and CDR2 sequences are MNHEY and SMNVEV (reference sequence).

This rearrangement joins TRBV7-9 to TRBJ1-6; perhaps TRBD1 as D (6 bases). The germline gives CDR1 SEHNR, CDR2 FQNEAQ (reference sequence). Between the trimmed V and J ends, which lost 5 bases and 10 bases, there was a span of 18 bases. The CDR3 extends over 15 amino acids. The CDR3 here is CASSTPPTGISPLHF. CDR3 in DNA: TGTGCCAGCAGCACGCCACCCACAGGGATATCACCCCTCCACTTT.

This clone appeared a single time. The genes are TRBV28 and TRBJ1-1, with D unresolved. The length of the CDR3 is 14 residues. Trimming shortened V by 8 bases and J by 1 base, and 14 bases separated the two germline ends. CDR1 and CDR2 (germline): MDHEN, SYDVKM. In DNA form, the CDR3 reads TGTGCCAGCGTCCTCCGGACGGGGAACACTGAAGCTTTCTTT. Protein sequence: CASVLRTGNTEAFF.

This chain connects TRBV18 to TRBJ2-3; 8 bases are shared with TRBD1. The germline V gene encodes CDR1 KGHSH and CDR2 LQKENI. Trimming removed 3 bases from V and 5 bases from J; junction bases left unmatched: 7. The CDR3 extends over 15 amino acids. CDR3 residues: CASSPRLTGEDTQYF. In DNA, the CDR3 is TGTGCCAGCTCACCTAGACTGACAGGGGAAGATACGCAGTATTTT.

The genes are TRBV28 and TRBJ2-1; D may correspond to TRBD1 or TRBD2 (5 bases each). V lost 2 bases and J 0 bases, leaving 11 bases between the germline ends. Germline CDR1 reads MDHEN; CDR2 reads SYDVKM. The CDR3 is 16 residues long. This CDR3 reads CASSLPGAPSYNEQFF. CDR3 nucleotide sequence: TGTGCCAGCAGTTTACCCGGGGCGCCCTCCTACAATGAGCAGTTCTTC. The full variable domain, rest sourced from reference TRBV28 and TRBJ2-1, is DVKVTQSSRYLVKRTGEKVFLECVQDMDHENMFWYRQDPGLGLRLIYFSYDVKMKEKGDIPEGYSVSREKKERFSLILESASTNQTSMYLCASSLPGAPSYNEQFFGPGTRLTVL.

The chain carries TRBV2 and TRBJ2-3, with a possible D match to TRBD2 (6 bases). This CDR3 contains 15 residues. Trimming took off 6 bases at V and 3 bases at J, with 16 bases between the two ends. Germline assignment: CDR1 SNHLY and CDR2 FYNNEI. CDR3 residues: CASRADSEGTDTQYF. Written as DNA, the CDR3 is TGTGCCAGCAGGGCTGACTCGGAGGGAACAGATACGCAGTATTTT. Combining the CDR3 with reference TRBV2 and TRBJ2-3 gives the whole variable domain EPEVTQTPSHQVTQMGQEVILRCVPISNHLYFYWYRQILGQKVEFLVSFYNNEISEKSEIFDDQFSVERPDGSNFTLKIRSTKLEDSAMYFCASRADSEGTDTQYFGPGTRLTVL.

Only one count was recorded for this clone. The J gene is TRBJ2-7, the V gene TRBV6-5, with D perhaps matching TRBD1 (6 bases). V was pared by 10 bases and J by 9 bases, with 13 bases between. Germline V gene lookup returns CDR1 MNHEY and CDR2 SVGAGI. The CDR3 covers 10 residues. Here the CDR3 DNA reads TGTGCCAACAACAGGGCCCGGCAGTACTTC. Amino acid sequence: CANNRARQYF.

This chain connects TRBV7-2 to TRBJ2-1, with 7 nucleotides matching TRBD1. V was clipped by 5 bases and J by 4 bases; unmatched bases: 8. This CDR3 comprises 15 residues. The germline CDR1 and CDR2 sequences are SGHTA and FQGNSA. CDR3 protein: CASSTGVLTYNEQFF. The CDR3 DNA follows: TGTGCCAGCAGCACAGGGGTACTTACTTACAATGAGCAGTTCTTC.

This chain connects TRBV25-1 to TRBJ2-7; 9 bases agree with TRBD2. Losses at the gene ends were 3 bases for V and 5 bases for J; bases not matched to a gene: 14. CDR1 and CDR2 from the germline V gene are MGHDK and SYGVNS. The CDR3 length is 17 residues. CDR3 DNA: TGTGCCAGCAGTGAGTTCCGGGTAGCGGGAGAGCCACACGAGCAGTACTTC. Residues: CASSEFRVAGEPHEQYF.

The chain carries TRBV19 and TRBJ2-1, with TRBD2 identical over 7 bases. The CDR3 consists of 16 residues. The V gene end was trimmed by 1 base and the J gene end by 3 bases; junction bases not matched to a gene: 6. The germline V gene has CDR1 LNHDA and CDR2 SQIVND (reference sequence). CDR3 loop: CASSIVTSDSYNEQFF. The DNA for the CDR3 is TGTGCCAGTAGTATAGTCACTAGCGACAGCTACAATGAGCAGTTCTTC.

The chain carries TRBV5-5 and TRBJ1-1; no definite D call. This CDR3 has 17 amino acids. V was trimmed by 0 bases and J by 0 bases, leaving 15 bases between them. Germline V CDR1 and CDR2: SGHKS, YYEKEE (reference sequence). CDR3 bases: TGTGCCAGCAGCTTGGAGGTTCCTGCCGGGGTGAACACTGAAGCTTTCTTT. Translated: CASSLEVPAGVNTEAFF.

The chain recombines TRBV28 with TRBJ1-2, with 9 bases fitting TRBD1. This CDR3 comprises 15 residues. Germline V CDR1 and CDR2: MDHEN, SYDVKM. The ends lost 7 bases at V and 8 bases at J; junction bases unmatched: 14. The CDR3 protein is CASNLGTGRLWGYTF. The CDR3 region has the DNA TGTGCCAGCAACCTGGGGACAGGGAGGCTCTGGGGCTACACCTTC.